Listed below are T cell receptor beta chains from one sample, sequenced in a study of identical twins. In TCRdb, the 5' RACE reads were re-called with MiXCR into one record per CDR3 protein. This sample carries approximately 630,000 distinct CDR3 sequences, 7.1% of them seen once, and the ten largest clones take 1.6%. These data were also reused for a study on yellow fever vaccine responses in identical twins.

The specimen sequenced was PBMCs. These receptors all stem from a young woman in good health. The CDR3 runs from the conserved cysteine through the conserved F or W. D genes are given only for firm matches. Not all rows give a size; the values are once, few, many and, for expanded clones, a class.

j_call: TRBJ2-1; d_call: TRBD1; clone_size: -; v_call: TRBV29-1; cdr3_nt: TGCAGCGTCGCAGGGGGGACAGGGGGCAATGAGCAGTTCTTC; cdr3_aa: CSVAGGTGGNEQFF
j_call: TRBJ2-2; d_call: TRBD1; clone_size: -; v_call: TRBV20-1; cdr3_nt: TGCAGTGCAACCACAGGGGGTGGCGGGGAGCTGTTTTTT; cdr3_aa: CSATTGGGGELFF
j_call: TRBJ1-2; d_call: -; clone_size: -; v_call: TRBV20-1; cdr3_nt: TGCAGTGCTAGAGGGGCAGGGGCCAACTATGGCTACACCTTC; cdr3_aa: CSARGAGANYGYTF
j_call: TRBJ1-1; d_call: -; clone_size: -; v_call: TRBV6-2/TRBV6-3; cdr3_nt: TGTGCCAGCAGCCCTCCGGCGGGGGGGCGTACTGAAGCTTTCTTT; cdr3_aa: CASSPPAGGRTEAFF
j_call: TRBJ1-2; d_call: -; clone_size: few; v_call: TRBV7-9; cdr3_nt: TGTGCCAGCAGCTTGGTTGGGGGGCGCGACTATGGCTACACCTTC; cdr3_aa: CASSLVGGRDYGYTF
j_call: TRBJ1-2; d_call: -; clone_size: many; v_call: TRBV7-8; cdr3_nt: TGTGCCAGCAGCTTAGGGTCTTGGGGCTACACCTTC; cdr3_aa: CASSLGSWGYTF
j_call: TRBJ2-1; d_call: -; clone_size: few; v_call: TRBV2; cdr3_nt: TGTGCCAGCGCCCGGACAGCGTCGATAAGAGATGAGCAGTTCTTC; cdr3_aa: CASARTASIRDEQFF
j_call: TRBJ2-3; d_call: -; clone_size: many; v_call: TRBV4-1; cdr3_nt: TGCGCCAGCAGCCAAGATGGGCGAGTCGTAGATACGCAGTATTTT; cdr3_aa: CASSQDGRVVDTQYF
j_call: TRBJ1-4; d_call: -; clone_size: few; v_call: TRBV10-2; cdr3_nt: TGCGCCAGCAGTGAGTCCGGCAGGGAAGGCGAAAAACTGTTTTTT; cdr3_aa: CASSESGREGEKLFF
j_call: TRBJ1-2; d_call: TRBD1; clone_size: -; v_call: TRBV6-1; cdr3_nt: TGTGCCACCAGGGAACAGGGGCTTATCGGCTACACCTTC; cdr3_aa: CATREQGLIGYTF
j_call: TRBJ1-1; d_call: -; clone_size: many; v_call: TRBV28; cdr3_nt: TGTGCCAGCAGTTTGGGTGGGGCTTACCTCACTGAAGCTTTCTTT; cdr3_aa: CASSLGGAYLTEAFF
j_call: TRBJ2-5; d_call: -; clone_size: once; v_call: TRBV7-9; cdr3_nt: TGTGCCAGCAGCTTACCAACGACTAGCCAAGAGACCCAGTACTTC; cdr3_aa: CASSLPTTSQETQYF
j_call: TRBJ2-5; d_call: TRBD2; clone_size: many; v_call: TRBV24-1; cdr3_nt: TGTGCCACCGGACTAGCGGGGGAAGAGACCCAGTACTTC; cdr3_aa: CATGLAGEETQYF
j_call: TRBJ2-2; d_call: TRBD2; clone_size: many; v_call: TRBV7-9; cdr3_nt: TGTGCCAGCAGCTTTCCCCTAGCGGAGCACACCGGGGAGCTGTTTTTT; cdr3_aa: CASSFPLAEHTGELFF
j_call: TRBJ1-5; d_call: -; clone_size: few; v_call: TRBV7-2; cdr3_nt: TGTGCCAGCAGCATGACAGTAGCTAGCAATCAGCCCCAGCATTTT; cdr3_aa: CASSMTVASNQPQHF
j_call: TRBJ2-2; d_call: TRBD1; clone_size: many; v_call: TRBV12-3/TRBV12-4; cdr3_nt: TGTGCCAGCAGTACTAGGACAGGGGGCACCGGGGAGCTGTTTTTT; cdr3_aa: CASSTRTGGTGELFF
j_call: TRBJ2-3; d_call: TRBD1; clone_size: few; v_call: TRBV7-8; cdr3_nt: TGTGCCAGCAGCTTAGAGGCGGGGACAGGGAGTGATACGCAGTATTTT; cdr3_aa: CASSLEAGTGSDTQYF
j_call: TRBJ1-6; d_call: TRBD1; clone_size: few; v_call: TRBV6-5; cdr3_nt: TGTGCCACCAAGTTCGGACAGGGCAACTATAATTCACCCCTCCACTTT; cdr3_aa: CATKFGQGNYNSPLHF
j_call: TRBJ1-6; d_call: -; clone_size: many; v_call: TRBV12-3/TRBV12-4; cdr3_nt: TGTGCCAGCAGTTCAGACCCACGTTATAATTCACCCCTCCACTTT; cdr3_aa: CASSSDPRYNSPLHF
j_call: TRBJ2-1; d_call: TRBD2; clone_size: few; v_call: TRBV6-2/TRBV6-3; cdr3_nt: TGTGCCAGCAAGAACGGGAGGGCCACTTCCAATGAGCAGTTCTTC; cdr3_aa: CASKNGRATSNEQFF
j_call: TRBJ2-3; d_call: -; clone_size: few; v_call: TRBV11-2; cdr3_nt: TGTGCCAGCAAAAACGGTGATACGCAGTATTTT; cdr3_aa: CASKNGDTQYF
j_call: TRBJ1-1; d_call: TRBD1; clone_size: -; v_call: TRBV6-5; cdr3_nt: TGTGCCAGCAGTTACGATCCGACAGGGGGTCGGGGCACTGAAGCTTTCTTT; cdr3_aa: CASSYDPTGGRGTEAFF
j_call: TRBJ2-2; d_call: -; clone_size: few; v_call: TRBV7-3; cdr3_nt: TGTGCCAGCAGCTTATCGGGGGTCTCGGTGGGGGAGCTGTTTTTT; cdr3_aa: CASSLSGVSVGELFF
j_call: TRBJ2-3; d_call: -; clone_size: -; v_call: TRBV2; cdr3_nt: TGTGCCAGCGCTACGGGAGTGGCAGATACGCAGTATTTT; cdr3_aa: CASATGVADTQYF
j_call: TRBJ2-2; d_call: TRBD1; clone_size: -; v_call: TRBV6-1; cdr3_nt: TGTGCCAGCAGTGACGCCGGGACAGGGGGTCGTGAGCTGTTTTTT; cdr3_aa: CASSDAGTGGRELFF
j_call: TRBJ2-1; d_call: TRBD2; clone_size: -; v_call: TRBV5-6; cdr3_nt: TGTGCCAGCAGCCCCTGGGGGGGAGTTTTGGTCGATGAGCAGTTCTTC; cdr3_aa: CASSPWGGVLVDEQFF
j_call: TRBJ2-1; d_call: TRBD2; clone_size: -; v_call: TRBV4-1; cdr3_nt: TGCGCCAGCAGCCAAGGTCTTCTGACTAGCGGGAGGAGTCCCTACAATGAGCAGTTCTTC; cdr3_aa: CASSQGLLTSGRSPYNEQFF
j_call: TRBJ2-1; d_call: -; clone_size: few; v_call: TRBV20-1; cdr3_nt: TGCAGTGCTAGAGATTTGGGAAGGGATGAGCAGTTCTTC; cdr3_aa: CSARDLGRDEQFF
j_call: TRBJ2-6; d_call: TRBD2; clone_size: -; v_call: TRBV27; cdr3_nt: TGTGCCAGCAGTTGGACTAGCTATTCTTCTGGGGCCAACGTCCTGACTTTC; cdr3_aa: CASSWTSYSSGANVLTF